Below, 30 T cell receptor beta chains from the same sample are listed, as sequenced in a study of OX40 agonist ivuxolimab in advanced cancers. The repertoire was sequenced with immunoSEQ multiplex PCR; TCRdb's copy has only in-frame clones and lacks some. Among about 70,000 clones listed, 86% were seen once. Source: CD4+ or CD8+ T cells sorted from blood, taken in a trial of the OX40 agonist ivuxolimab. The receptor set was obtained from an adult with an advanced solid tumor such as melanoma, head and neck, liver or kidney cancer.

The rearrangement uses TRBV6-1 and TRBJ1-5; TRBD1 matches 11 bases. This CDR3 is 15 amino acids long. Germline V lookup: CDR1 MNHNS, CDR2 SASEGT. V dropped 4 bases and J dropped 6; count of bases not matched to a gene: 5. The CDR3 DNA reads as TGTGCCAGCAGTGCCGGGACAGGGGGAAGTCAGCCCCAGCATTTT. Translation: CASSAGTGGSQPQHF.

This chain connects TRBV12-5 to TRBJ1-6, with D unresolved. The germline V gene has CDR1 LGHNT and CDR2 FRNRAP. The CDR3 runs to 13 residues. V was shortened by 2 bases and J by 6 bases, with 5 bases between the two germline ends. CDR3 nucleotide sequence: TGTGCTAGTGGTTTGACCTTTAATTCACCCCTCCACTTT. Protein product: CASGLTFNSPLHF.

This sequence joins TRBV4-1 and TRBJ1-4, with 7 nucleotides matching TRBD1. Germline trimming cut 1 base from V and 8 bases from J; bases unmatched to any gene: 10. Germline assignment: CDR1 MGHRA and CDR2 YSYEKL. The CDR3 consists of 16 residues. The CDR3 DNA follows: TGCGCCAGCAGCCAAGGTTCCGGGACAGTCAGGGAAAAACTGTTTTTT. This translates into CASSQGSGTVREKLFF.

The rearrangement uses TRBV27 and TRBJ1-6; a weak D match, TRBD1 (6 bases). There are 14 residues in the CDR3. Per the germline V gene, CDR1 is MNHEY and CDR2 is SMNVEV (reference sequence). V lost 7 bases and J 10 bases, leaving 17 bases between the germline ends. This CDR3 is CASTATGAGSPLHF. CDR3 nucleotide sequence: TGTGCCAGCACCGCGACGGGGGCAGGGTCACCCCTCCACTTT.

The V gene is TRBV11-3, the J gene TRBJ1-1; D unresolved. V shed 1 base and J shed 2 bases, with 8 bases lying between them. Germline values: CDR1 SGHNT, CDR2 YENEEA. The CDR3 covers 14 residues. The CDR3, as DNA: TGTGCCAGCAGCTTAGTGGCAGCCAACACTGAAGCTTTCTTT. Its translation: CASSLVAANTEAFF.

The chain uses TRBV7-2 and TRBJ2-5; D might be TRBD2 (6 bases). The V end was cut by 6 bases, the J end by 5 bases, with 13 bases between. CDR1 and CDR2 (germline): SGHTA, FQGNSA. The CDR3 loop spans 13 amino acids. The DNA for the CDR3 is TGTGCCAGCAGTCGCGGGGTAACTGAGACCCAGTACTTC. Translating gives CASSRGVTETQYF.

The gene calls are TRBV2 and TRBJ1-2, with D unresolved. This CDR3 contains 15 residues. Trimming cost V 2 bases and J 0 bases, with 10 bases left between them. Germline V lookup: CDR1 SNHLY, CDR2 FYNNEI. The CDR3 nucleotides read TGTGCCAGCAGTGAACGGATAGCAGCTAACTATGGCTACACCTTC. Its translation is CASSERIAANYGYTF.

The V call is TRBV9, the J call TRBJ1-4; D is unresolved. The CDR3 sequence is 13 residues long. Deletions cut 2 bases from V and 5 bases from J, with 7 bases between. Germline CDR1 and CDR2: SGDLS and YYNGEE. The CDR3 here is CASSVMGNEKLFF. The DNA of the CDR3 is TGTGCCAGCAGCGTCATGGGGAATGAAAAACTGTTTTTT.

The CDR3 nucleotides read TGTGCCAGCAGCTTATTTGTCAATCAGCCCCAGCATTTT. Translation gives CASSLFVNQPQHF. This chain uses TRBV7-2 with TRBJ1-5; no clear D gene. The V end lost 2 bases, the J end lost 3 bases, and 5 bases lay between the germline ends. Germline CDR1 reads SGHTA; CDR2 reads FQGNSA. The CDR3 length is 13 residues. Looking up the rest from reference TRBV7-2 and TRBJ1-5 gives the full variable domain: GAGVSQSPSNKVTEKGKDVELRCDPISGHTALYWYRQSLGQGLEFLIYFQGNSAPDKSGLPSDRFSAERTGGSVSTLTIQRTQQEDSAVYLCASSLFVNQPQHFGDGTRLSIL.

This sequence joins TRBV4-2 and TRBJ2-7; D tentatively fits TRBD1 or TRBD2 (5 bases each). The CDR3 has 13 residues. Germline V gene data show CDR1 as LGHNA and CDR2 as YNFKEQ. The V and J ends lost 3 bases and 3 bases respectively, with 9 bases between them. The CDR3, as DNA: TGTGCCAGCAGCCAGCCGGGGCACTACGAGCAGTACTTC. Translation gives CASSQPGHYEQYF.

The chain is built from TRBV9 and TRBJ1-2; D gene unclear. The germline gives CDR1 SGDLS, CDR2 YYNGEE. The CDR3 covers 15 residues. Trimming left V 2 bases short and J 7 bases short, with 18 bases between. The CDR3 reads CASSVNPGDLGGYTF. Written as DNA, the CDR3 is TGTGCCAGCAGCGTCAACCCCGGGGATCTCGGTGGCTACACCTTC.

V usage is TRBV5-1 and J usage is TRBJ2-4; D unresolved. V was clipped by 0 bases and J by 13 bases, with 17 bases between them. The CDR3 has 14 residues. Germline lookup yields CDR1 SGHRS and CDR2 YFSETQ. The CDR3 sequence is CASSLGGSQAAQYF. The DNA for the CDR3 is TGCGCCAGCAGCTTGGGAGGCAGTCAGGCGGCGCAGTACTTC.

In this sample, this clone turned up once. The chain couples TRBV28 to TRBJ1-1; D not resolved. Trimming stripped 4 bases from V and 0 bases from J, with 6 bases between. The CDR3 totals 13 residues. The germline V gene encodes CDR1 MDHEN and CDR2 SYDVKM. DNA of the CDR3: TGTGCCAGCAGTTCTTACCTGAACACTGAAGCTTTCTTT. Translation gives CASSSYLNTEAFF.

The CDR3 reads CASSSGSADTQYF. The CDR3, as DNA: TGTGCCAGCAGCTCAGGTAGCGCAGATACGCAGTATTTT. This rearrangement joins TRBV7-3 to TRBJ2-3; tentative D call: TRBD2 (5 bases). This CDR3 spans 13 amino acids. Germline assignment: CDR1 SGHTA and CDR2 FQGTGA. Trimming took off 4 bases at V and 4 bases at J, with 9 bases between the two ends.

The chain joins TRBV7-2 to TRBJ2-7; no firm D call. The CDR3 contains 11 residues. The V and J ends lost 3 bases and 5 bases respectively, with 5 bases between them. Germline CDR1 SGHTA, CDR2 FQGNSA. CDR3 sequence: CASSLVNEQYF. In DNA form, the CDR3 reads TGTGCCAGCAGCTTGGTGAACGAGCAGTACTTC.

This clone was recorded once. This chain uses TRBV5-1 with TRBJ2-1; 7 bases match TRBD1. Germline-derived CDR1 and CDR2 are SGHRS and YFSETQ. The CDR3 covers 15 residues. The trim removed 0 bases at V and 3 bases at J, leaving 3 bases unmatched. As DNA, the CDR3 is TGCGCCAGCAGCTTGGGACAGGGCTACTACAATGAGCAGTTCTTC. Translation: CASSLGQGYYNEQFF.

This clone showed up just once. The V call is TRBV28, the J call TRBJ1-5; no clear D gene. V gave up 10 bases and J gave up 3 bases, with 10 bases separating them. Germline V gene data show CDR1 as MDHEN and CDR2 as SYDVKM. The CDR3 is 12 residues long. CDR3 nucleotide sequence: TGTGCCACCCAGAGGGCCAATCAGCCCCAGCATTTT. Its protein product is CATQRANQPQHF.

CDR3 DNA: TGTGCCATCAGTGAGTCGGTCAGAGGAGTGAACACTGAAGCTTTCTTT. Translated: CAISESVRGVNTEAFF. The chain is built from TRBV10-3 and TRBJ1-1; D call uncertain. The length of the CDR3 is 16 residues. Germline V gene data show CDR1 as ENHRY and CDR2 as SYGVKD. Trimming removed 0 bases at V and 0 bases at J, with 11 bases between.

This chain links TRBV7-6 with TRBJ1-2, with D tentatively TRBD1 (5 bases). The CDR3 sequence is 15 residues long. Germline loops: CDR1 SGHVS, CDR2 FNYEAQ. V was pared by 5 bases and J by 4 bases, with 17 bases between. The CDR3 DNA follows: TGTGCCAGCAGCGTGCATTTAGACAGAACCTATGGCTACACCTTC. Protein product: CASSVHLDRTYGYTF.

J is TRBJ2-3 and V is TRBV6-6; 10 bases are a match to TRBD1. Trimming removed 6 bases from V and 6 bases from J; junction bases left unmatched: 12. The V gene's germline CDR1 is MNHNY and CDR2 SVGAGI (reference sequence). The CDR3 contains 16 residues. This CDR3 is CASSPSDRGIPDTQYF. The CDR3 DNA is TGTGCCAGCAGCCCCTCGGACAGGGGGATCCCTGATACGCAGTATTTT.

CDR3 sequence reads: CASSATGTGNTIYF. Written as DNA, the CDR3 is TGTGCCAGCAGCGCCACAGGGACTGGAAACACCATATATTTT. V is TRBV9 and J is TRBJ1-3, with a tentative D call TRBD1 (6 bases). CDR3 size: 14 residues. Trimming removed 3 bases from V and 2 bases from J, with 9 bases in between. The germline gives CDR1 SGDLS, CDR2 YYNGEE.

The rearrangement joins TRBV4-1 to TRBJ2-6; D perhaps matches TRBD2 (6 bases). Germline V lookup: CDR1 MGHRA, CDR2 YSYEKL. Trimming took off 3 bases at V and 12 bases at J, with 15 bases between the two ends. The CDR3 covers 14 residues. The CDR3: CASSQLLGLFVLTF. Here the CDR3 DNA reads TGCGCCAGCAGCCAGCTTTTGGGACTGTTCGTCCTGACTTTC.

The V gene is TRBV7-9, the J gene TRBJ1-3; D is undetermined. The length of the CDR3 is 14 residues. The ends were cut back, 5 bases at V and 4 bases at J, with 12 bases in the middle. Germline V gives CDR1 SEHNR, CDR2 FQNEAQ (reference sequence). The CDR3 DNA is TGTGCCAGCAGCCCTGGATGGAGCGGAAACACCATATATTTT. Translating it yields CASSPGWSGNTIYF.

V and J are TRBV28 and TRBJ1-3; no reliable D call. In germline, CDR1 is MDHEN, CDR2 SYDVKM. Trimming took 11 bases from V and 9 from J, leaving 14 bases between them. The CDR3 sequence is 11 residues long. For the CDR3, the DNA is TGTGCCTCTAACTACCTCCGCACCATATATTTT. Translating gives CASNYLRTIYF.

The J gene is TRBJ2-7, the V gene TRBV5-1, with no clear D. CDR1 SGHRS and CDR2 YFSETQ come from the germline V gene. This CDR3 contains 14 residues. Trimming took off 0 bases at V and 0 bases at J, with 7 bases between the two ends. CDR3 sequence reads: CASSLEAFSYEQYF. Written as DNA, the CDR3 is TGCGCCAGCAGCTTGGAGGCCTTCTCCTACGAGCAGTACTTC.

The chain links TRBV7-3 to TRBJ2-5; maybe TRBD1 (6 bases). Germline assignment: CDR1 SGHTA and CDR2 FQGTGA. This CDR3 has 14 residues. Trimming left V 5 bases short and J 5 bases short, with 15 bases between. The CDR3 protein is CASSPARGTETQYF. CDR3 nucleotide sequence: TGTGCCAGCAGCCCCGCTAGGGGGACGGAGACCCAGTACTTC.

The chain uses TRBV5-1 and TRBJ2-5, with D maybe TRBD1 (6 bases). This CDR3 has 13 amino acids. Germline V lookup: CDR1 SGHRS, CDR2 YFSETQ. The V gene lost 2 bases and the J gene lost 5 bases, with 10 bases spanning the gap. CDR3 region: CASSLQGEETQYF. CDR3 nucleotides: TGCGCCAGCAGCTTACAGGGTGAGGAGACCCAGTACTTC.

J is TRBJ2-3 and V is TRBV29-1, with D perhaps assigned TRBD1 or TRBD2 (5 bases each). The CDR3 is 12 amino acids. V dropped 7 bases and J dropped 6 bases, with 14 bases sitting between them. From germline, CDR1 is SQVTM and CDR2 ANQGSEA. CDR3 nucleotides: TGCAGCGCTGGGGGAGCGTTGGATACGCAGTATTTT. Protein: CSAGGALDTQYF.

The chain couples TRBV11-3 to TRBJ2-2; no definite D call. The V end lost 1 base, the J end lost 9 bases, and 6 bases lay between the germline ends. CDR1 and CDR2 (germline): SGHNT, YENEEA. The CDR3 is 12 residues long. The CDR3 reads CASSLGSRELFF. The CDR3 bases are TGTGCCAGCAGCTTAGGGTCCCGGGAGCTGTTTTTT. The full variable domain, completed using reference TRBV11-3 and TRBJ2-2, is EAGVVQSPRYKIIEKKQPVAFWCNPISGHNTLYWYLQNLGQGPELLIRYENEEAVDDSQLPKDRFSAERLKGVDSTLKIQPAELGDSAVYLCASSLGSRELFFGEGSRLTVL.

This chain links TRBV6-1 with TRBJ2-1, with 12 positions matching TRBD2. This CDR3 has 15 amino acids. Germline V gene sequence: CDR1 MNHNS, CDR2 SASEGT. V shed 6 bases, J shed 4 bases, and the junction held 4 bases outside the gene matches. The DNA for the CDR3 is TGTGCCAGCAGACGACTAGCGGGGGATTACAATGAGCAGTTCTTC. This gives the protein CASRRLAGDYNEQFF.